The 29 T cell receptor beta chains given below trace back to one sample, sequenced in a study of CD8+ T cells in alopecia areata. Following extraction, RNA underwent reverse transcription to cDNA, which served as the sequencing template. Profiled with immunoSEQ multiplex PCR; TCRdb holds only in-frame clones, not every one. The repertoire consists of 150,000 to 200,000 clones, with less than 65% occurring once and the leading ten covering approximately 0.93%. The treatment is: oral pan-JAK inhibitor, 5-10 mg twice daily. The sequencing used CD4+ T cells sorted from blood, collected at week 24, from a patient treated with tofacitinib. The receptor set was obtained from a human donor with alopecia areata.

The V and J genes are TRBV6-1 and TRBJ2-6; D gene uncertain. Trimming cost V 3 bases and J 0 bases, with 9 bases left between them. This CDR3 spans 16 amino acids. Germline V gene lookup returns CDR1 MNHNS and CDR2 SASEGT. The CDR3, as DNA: TGTGCCAGCAGTGACGGACGACTCTCTGGGGCCAACGTCCTGACTTTC. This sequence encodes CASSDGRLSGANVLTF.

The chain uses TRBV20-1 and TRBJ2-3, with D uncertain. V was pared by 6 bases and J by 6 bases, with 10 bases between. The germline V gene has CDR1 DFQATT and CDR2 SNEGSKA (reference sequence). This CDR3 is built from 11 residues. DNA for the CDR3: TGCAGTGCCCGCGACGGGGATACGCAGTATTTT. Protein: CSARDGDTQYF.

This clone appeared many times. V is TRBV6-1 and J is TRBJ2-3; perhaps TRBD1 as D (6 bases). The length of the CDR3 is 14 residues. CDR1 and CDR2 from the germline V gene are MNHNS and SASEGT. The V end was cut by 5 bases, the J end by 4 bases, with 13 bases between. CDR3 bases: TGTGCCAGCAGTTCCACAGGGTTGGCAGATACGCAGTATTTT. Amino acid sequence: CASSSTGLADTQYF.

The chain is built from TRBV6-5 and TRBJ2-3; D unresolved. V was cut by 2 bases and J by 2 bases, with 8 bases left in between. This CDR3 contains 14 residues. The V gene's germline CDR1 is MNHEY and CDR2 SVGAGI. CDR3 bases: TGTGCCAGCAGTTACAGCACGGCCACAGATACGCAGTATTTT. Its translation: CASSYSTATDTQYF.

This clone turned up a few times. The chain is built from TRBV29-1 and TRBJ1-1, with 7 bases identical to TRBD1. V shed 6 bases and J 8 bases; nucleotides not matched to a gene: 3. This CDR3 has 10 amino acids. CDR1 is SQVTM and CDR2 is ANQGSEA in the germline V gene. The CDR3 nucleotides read TGCAGCGTCATGGACAGGGAAGCTTTCTTT. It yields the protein CSVMDREAFF.

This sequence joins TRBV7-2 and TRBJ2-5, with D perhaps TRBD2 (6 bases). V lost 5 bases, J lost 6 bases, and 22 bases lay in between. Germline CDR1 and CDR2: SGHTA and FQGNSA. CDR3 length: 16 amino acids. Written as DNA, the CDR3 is TGTGCCAGCAGCCAATCCCGGGTGGGGGGTTGGAAGACCCAGTACTTC. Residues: CASSQSRVGGWKTQYF.

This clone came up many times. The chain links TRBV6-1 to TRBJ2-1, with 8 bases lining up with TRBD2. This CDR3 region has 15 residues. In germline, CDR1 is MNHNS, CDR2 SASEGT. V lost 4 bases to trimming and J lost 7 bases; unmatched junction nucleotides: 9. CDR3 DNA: TGTGCCAGCAGTGGACCGGGGGGGCCGCGAAATGAGCAGTTCTTC. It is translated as CASSGPGGPRNEQFF.

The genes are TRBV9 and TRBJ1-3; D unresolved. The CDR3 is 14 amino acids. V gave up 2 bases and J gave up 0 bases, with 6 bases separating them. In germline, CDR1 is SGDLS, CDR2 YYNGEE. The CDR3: CASSVRTSGNTIYF. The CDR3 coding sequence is TGTGCCAGCAGCGTTAGGACCTCTGGAAACACCATATATTTT.

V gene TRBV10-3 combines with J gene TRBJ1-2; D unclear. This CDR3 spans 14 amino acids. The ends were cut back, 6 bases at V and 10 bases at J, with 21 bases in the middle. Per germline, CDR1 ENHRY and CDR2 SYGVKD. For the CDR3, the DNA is TGTGCCATCAGAGAGGACGGTGGTTGGGCATTCTACACCTTC. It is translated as CAIREDGGWAFYTF.

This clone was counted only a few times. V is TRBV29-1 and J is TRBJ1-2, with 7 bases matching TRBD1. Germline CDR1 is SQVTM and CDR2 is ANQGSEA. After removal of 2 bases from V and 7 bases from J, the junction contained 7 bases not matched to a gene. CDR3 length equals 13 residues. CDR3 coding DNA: TGCAGCGTTGAAACAGGGGCAGGACGTGGCTACACCTTC. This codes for CSVETGAGRGYTF. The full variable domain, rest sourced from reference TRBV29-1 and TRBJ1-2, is SAVISQKPSRDICQRGTSLTIQCQVDSQVTMMFWYRQQPGQSLTLIATANQGSEATYESGFVIDKFPISRPNLTFSTLTVSNMSPEDSSIYLCSVETGAGRGYTFGSGTRLTVV.

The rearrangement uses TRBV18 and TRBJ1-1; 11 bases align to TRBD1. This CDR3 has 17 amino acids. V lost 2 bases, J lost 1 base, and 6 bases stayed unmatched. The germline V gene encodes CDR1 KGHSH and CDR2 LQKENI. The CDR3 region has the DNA TGTGCCAGCTCACCAAGGACAGGGGGCGAGACGAACACTGAAGCTTTCTTT. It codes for CASSPRTGGETNTEAFF.

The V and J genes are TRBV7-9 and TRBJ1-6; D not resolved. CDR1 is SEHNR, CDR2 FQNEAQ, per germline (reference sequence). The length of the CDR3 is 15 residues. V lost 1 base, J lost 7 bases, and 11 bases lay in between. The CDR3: CASSLEAPSNSPLHF. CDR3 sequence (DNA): TGTGCCAGCAGCTTAGAGGCACCCTCAAATTCACCCCTCCACTTT.

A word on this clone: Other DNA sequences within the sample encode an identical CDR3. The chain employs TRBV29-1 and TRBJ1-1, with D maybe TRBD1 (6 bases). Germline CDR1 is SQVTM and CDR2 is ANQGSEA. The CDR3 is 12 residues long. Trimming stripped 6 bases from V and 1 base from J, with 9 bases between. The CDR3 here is CSVGGGNTEAFF. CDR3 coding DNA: TGCAGCGTGGGAGGGGGGAACACTGAAGCTTTCTTT.

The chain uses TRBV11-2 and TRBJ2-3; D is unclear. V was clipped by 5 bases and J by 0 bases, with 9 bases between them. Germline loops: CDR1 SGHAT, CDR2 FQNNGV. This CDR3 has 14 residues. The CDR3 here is CASSPISSTDTQYF. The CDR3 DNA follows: TGTGCCAGCAGCCCAATCTCAAGCACAGATACGCAGTATTTT.

The CDR3 protein is CASRRQGTDTQYF. The CDR3, as DNA: TGTGCCAGCAGACGACAGGGTACAGATACGCAGTATTTT. The J gene is TRBJ2-3, the V gene TRBV28, with 7 nucleotides matching TRBD1. Germline trimming cut 6 bases from V and 3 bases from J; bases unmatched to any gene: 3. This CDR3 has 13 amino acids. The germline gives CDR1 MDHEN, CDR2 SYDVKM.

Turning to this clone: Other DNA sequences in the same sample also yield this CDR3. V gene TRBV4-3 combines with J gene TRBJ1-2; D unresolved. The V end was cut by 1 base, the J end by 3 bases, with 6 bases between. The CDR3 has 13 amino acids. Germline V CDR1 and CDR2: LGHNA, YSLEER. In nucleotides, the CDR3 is TGCGCCAGCAGCCAAGGACAATACTATGGCTACACCTTC. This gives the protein CASSQGQYYGYTF.

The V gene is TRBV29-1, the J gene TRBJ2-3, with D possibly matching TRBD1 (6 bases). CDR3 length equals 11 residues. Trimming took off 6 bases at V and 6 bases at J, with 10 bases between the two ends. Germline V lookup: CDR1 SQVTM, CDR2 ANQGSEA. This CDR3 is CSVRQDDTQYF. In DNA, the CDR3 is TGCAGCGTGCGACAGGATGATACGCAGTATTTT.

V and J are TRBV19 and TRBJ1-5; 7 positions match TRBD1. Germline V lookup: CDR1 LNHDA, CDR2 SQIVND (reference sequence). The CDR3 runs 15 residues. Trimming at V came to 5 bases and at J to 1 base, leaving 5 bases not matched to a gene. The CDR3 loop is CASSPLDRSNQPQHF. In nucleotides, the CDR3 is TGTGCCAGTAGTCCCCTGGACAGGAGCAATCAGCCCCAGCATTTT.

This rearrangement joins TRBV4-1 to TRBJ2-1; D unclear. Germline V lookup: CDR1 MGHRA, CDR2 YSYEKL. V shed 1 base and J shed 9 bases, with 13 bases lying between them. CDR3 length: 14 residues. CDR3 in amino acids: CASSQGGSTGEQFF. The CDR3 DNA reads TGCGCCAGCAGCCAAGGCGGTAGCACCGGTGAGCAGTTCTTC.

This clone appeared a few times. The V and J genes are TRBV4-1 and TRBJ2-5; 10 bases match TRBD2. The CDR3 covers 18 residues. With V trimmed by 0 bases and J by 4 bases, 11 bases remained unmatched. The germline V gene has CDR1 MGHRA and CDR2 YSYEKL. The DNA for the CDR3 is TGCGCCAGCAGCCAAGACGCTAGCGGGGGTTTATTTCGAGAGACCCAGTACTTC. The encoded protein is CASSQDASGGLFRETQYF.

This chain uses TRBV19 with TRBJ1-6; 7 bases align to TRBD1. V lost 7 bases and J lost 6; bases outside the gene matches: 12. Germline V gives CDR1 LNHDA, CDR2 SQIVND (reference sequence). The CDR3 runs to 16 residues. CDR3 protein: CASKEGGTWGNSPLHF. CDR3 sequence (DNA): TGTGCCAGTAAAGAAGGGGGCACTTGGGGTAATTCACCCCTCCACTTT. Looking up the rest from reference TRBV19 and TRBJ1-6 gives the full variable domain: DGGITQSPKYLFRKEGQNVTLSCEQNLNHDAMYWYRQDPGQGLRLIYYSQIVNDFQKGDIAEGYSVSREKKESFPLTVTSAQKNPTAFYLCASKEGGTWGNSPLHFGNGTRLTVT.

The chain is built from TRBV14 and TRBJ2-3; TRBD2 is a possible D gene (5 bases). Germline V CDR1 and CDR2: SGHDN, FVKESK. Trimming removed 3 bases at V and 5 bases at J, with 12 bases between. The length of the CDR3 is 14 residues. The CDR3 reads CASSHGVLRDTQYF. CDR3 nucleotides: TGTGCCAGCAGCCACGGGGTATTGAGAGATACGCAGTATTTT.

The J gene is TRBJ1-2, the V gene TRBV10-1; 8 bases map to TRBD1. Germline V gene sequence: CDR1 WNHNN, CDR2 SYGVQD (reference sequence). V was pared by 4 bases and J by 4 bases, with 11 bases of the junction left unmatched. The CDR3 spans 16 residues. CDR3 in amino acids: CASSAPRQGASYGYTF. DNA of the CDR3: TGCGCCAGCAGTGCACCCCGGCAGGGGGCCTCCTATGGCTACACCTTC.

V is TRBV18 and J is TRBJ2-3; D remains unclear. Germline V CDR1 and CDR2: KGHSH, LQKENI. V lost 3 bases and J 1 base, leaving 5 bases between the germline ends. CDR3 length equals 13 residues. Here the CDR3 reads CASSPDGTDTQYF. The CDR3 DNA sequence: TGTGCCAGCTCACCGGACGGCACAGATACGCAGTATTTT.

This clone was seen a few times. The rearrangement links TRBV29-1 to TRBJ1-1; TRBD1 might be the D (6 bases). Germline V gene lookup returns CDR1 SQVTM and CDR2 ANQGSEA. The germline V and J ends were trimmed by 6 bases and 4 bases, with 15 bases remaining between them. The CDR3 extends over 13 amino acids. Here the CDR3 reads CSVATGETTEAFF. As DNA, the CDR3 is TGCAGCGTCGCGACAGGTGAGACCACTGAAGCTTTCTTT.

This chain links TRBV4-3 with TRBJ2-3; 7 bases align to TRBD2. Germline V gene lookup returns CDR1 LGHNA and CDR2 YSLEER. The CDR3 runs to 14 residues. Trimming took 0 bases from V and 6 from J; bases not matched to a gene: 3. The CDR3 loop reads CASSQESSGDTQYF. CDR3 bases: TGCGCCAGCAGCCAAGAGTCTAGCGGCGATACGCAGTATTTT.

In DNA form, the CDR3 reads TGTGCCAGCGGCGCGGGGGGGTCGGCAGATACGCAGTATTTT. The encoded protein is CASGAGGSADTQYF. The chain has TRBV7-9 and TRBJ2-3; 9 bases fit TRBD2. Per the germline V gene, CDR1 is SEHNR and CDR2 is FQNEAQ (reference sequence). With 8 bases clipped from V and 4 bases from J, the junction kept 7 bases outside the gene matches. This CDR3 spans 14 amino acids.

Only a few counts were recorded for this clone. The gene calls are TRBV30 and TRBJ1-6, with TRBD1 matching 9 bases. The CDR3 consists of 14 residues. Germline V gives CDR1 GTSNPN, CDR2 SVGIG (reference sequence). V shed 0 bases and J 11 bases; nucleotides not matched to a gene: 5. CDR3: CAWSVPGQGPPLHF. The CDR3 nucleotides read TGTGCCTGGAGTGTACCTGGACAGGGGCCACCCCTCCACTTT. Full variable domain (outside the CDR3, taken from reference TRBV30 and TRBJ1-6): SQTIHQWPATLVQPVGSPLSLECTVEGTSNPNLYWYRQAAGRGLQLLFYSVGIGQISSEVPQNLSASRPQDRQFILSSKKLLLSDSGFYLCAWSVPGQGPPLHFGNGTRLTVT.

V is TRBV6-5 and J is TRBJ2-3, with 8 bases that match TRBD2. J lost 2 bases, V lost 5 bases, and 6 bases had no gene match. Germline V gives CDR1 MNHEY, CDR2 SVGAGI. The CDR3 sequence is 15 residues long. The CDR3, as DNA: TGTGCCAGCAGTCACCTAGCGGGCGCCACAGATACGCAGTATTTT. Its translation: CASSHLAGATDTQYF.